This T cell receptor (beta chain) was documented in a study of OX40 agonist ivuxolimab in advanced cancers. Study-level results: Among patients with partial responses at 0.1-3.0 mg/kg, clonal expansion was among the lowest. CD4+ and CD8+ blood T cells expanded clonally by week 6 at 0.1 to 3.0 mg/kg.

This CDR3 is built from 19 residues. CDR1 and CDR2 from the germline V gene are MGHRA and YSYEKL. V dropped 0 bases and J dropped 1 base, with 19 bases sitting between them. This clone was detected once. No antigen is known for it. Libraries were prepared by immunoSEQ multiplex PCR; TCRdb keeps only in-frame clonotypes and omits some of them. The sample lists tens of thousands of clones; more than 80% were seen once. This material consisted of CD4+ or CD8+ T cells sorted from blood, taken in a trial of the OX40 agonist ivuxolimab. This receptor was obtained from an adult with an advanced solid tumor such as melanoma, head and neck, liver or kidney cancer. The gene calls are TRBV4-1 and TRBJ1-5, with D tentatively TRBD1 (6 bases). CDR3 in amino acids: CASSQEPPQGSTSNQPQHF. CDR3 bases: TGCGCCAGCAGCCAAGAGCCCCCTCAGGGGAGCACGAGCAATCAGCCCCAGCATTTT.